The 22 T cell receptor beta chains below come from one sample, sequenced in a study of control samples from healthy donors and cancer patients (dated by TCRdb to 2020 to 2021). Libraries were constructed by the immunoSEQ multiplex PCR assay. Sourced from immuneACCESS, this table was stored by TCRdb with only in-frame sequences that have V and J called. A share of the clones is absent; for the studies checked, an unresolved V gene accounts for under half, and the remainder has no known explanation. The sample data list about 150,000 clones, and 93% of these were observed just once. The ten largest clones capture more than 4.5% of the sample. Sequencing was carried out using blood. All receptors derive from a man aged 18 to 30 in good health.

The chain is built from TRBV4-1 and TRBJ2-7; D is possibly TRBD1 (5 bases). CDR3 length: 14 residues. Per the germline V gene, CDR1 is MGHRA and CDR2 is YSYEKL. Trimming stripped 2 bases from V and 6 bases from J, with 14 bases between. The CDR3 sequence is CASSQTGLSPEQYF. In DNA form, the CDR3 reads TGCGCCAGCAGCCAAACAGGATTGTCCCCCGAGCAGTACTTC.

This clone came up once. The V and J genes are TRBV5-5 and TRBJ2-5; TRBD2 aligns across 16 bases. CDR3 length: 16 amino acids. V trimming: 5 bases; J trimming: 5 bases; junction bases outside the gene matches: 6. Germline V gene sequence: CDR1 SGHKS, CDR2 YYEKEE (reference sequence). The CDR3 protein is CASRGLAGGPRETQYF. The CDR3 bases are TGTGCCAGCAGGGGACTAGCGGGGGGGCCACGGGAGACCCAGTACTTC.

This sequence joins TRBV19 and TRBJ1-5, with 8 positions matching TRBD1. With 5 bases clipped from V and 9 bases from J, the junction kept 6 bases outside the gene matches. The CDR3 loop spans 13 amino acids. CDR1 LNHDA and CDR2 SQIVND come from the germline V gene (reference sequence). The CDR3 protein is CASSDRGLRPQHF. As DNA, the CDR3 is TGTGCCAGTAGTGACAGGGGTCTGAGGCCCCAGCATTTT.

The chain uses TRBV29-1 and TRBJ1-4; 9 nucleotides match TRBD1. Germline CDR1 reads SQVTM; CDR2 reads ANQGSEA. Trimming took 7 bases from V and 7 from J; bases not matched to a gene: 4. The CDR3 is made up of 12 amino acids. CDR3 loop: CSGGQGSEKLFF. CDR3 bases: TGCAGCGGGGGACAGGGCAGTGAAAAACTGTTTTTT.

The chain employs TRBV2 and TRBJ2-2; TRBD2 aligns across 7 bases. In germline, CDR1 is SNHLY, CDR2 FYNNEI. V shed 7 bases and J 7 bases; nucleotides not matched to a gene: 9. CDR3 length equals 14 residues. CDR3: CASNRRIAGGELFF. The CDR3 DNA is TGTGCCAGCAATAGAAGGATAGCGGGCGGGGAGCTGTTTTTT.

V is TRBV10-3 and J is TRBJ2-1, with 7 bases aligning to TRBD2. Germline V gene data show CDR1 as ENHRY and CDR2 as SYGVKD. The junction had 6 bases not matched to a gene; V was cut back by 7 bases and J by 0 bases. The CDR3 is 15 residues long. The CDR3 DNA reads as TGTGCCATCAATGGCGCGGGGGACTCCTACAATGAGCAGTTCTTC. It codes for CAINGAGDSYNEQFF.

This clone came up once. The chain is built from TRBV27 and TRBJ1-1; no clear D gene. Germline assignment: CDR1 MNHEY and CDR2 SMNVEV (reference sequence). The CDR3 is 14 residues long. Trimming stripped 4 bases from V and 0 bases from J, with 9 bases between. As DNA, the CDR3 is TGTGCCAGCAGTTGGAGTTCTATGAACACTGAAGCTTTCTTT. Amino acid sequence: CASSWSSMNTEAFF.

This clone was observed a handful of times. V and J are TRBV2 and TRBJ1-4; 7 bases align to TRBD1. CDR1 is SNHLY and CDR2 is FYNNEI in the germline V gene. This CDR3 region has 14 residues. V shed 6 bases and J 8 bases; nucleotides not matched to a gene: 9. The CDR3 reads CASSGDRRYEKLFF. The DNA of the CDR3 is TGTGCCAGCAGCGGGGACAGAAGGTACGAAAAACTGTTTTTT.

This chain connects TRBV29-1 to TRBJ1-3, with TRBD1 as a possible D gene (5 bases). Trimming pared 4 bases from V and 4 bases from J, leaving 8 bases between. The length of the CDR3 is 12 residues. The V gene's germline CDR1 is SQVTM and CDR2 ANQGSEA. The CDR3 nucleotides read TGCAGCGTTGTCGAGGGGGGAAACACCATATATTTT. As protein: CSVVEGGNTIYF.

This sequence joins TRBV6-5 and TRBJ1-1; D might be TRBD1 (6 bases). The CDR3 spans 14 residues. V was shortened by 5 bases and J by 5 bases, with 15 bases between the two germline ends. The V gene's germline CDR1 is MNHEY and CDR2 SVGAGI. CDR3 region: CASSLARGRTEAFF. The CDR3 DNA reads as TGTGCCAGCAGTCTAGCCAGGGGACGGACTGAAGCTTTCTTT.

A word on this clone: The junction departs from the called germline gene at one end, perhaps through a read error. V is TRBV30 and J is TRBJ1-4; D not certain. Germline CDR1 reads GTSNPN; CDR2 reads SVGIG (reference sequence). The CDR3 covers 11 residues. Here the CDR3 reads CAWSGAWSRIF. CDR3 bases: TGTGCCTGGAGTGGAGCTTGGAGCCGAATTTTT.

The rearrangement joins TRBV9 to TRBJ2-1, with 9 bases aligning to TRBD2. The J segment lost 10 bases and the V segment lost 0 bases, leaving 8 bases of the junction unmatched. The germline CDR1 and CDR2 sequences are SGDLS and YYNGEE. The CDR3 totals 15 residues. The CDR3 nucleotides are TGTGCCAGCAGCGTAGTTGGTAGCGGGAGAGCCGAGCAGTTCTTC. Residues: CASSVVGSGRAEQFF. The whole variable domain, remainder taken from reference TRBV9 and TRBJ2-1, is DSGVTQTPKHLITATGQRVTLRCSPRSGDLSVYWYQQSLDQGLQFLIQYYNGEERAKGNILERFSAQQFPDLHSELNLSSLELGDSALYFCASSVVGSGRAEQFFGPGTRLTVL.

The chain joins TRBV25-1 to TRBJ1-6; no clear D gene. Germline CDR1 is MGHDK and CDR2 is SYGVNS. Trimming shortened V by 4 bases and J by 7 bases, and 5 bases separated the two germline ends. This CDR3 region has 12 residues. The CDR3 DNA sequence: TGTGCCAGCAGTGTGGGGAATTCACCCCTCCACTTT. Protein: CASSVGNSPLHF.

The sample holds one count of this clone. The chain couples TRBV6-4 to TRBJ2-1; D unresolved. The germline CDR1 and CDR2 sequences are MRHNA and SNTAGT. V shed 0 bases and J shed 0 bases, with 9 bases lying between them. The length of the CDR3 is 16 residues. The CDR3 DNA follows: TGTGCCAGCAGTGACTCGACGAGGAGCTCCTACAATGAGCAGTTCTTC. Protein product: CASSDSTRSSYNEQFF.

The genes are TRBV7-8 and TRBJ1-6; 7 bases are a match to TRBD1. Germline V CDR1 and CDR2: SGHVS, FQNEAQ. Trimming cost V 5 bases and J 9 bases; bases outside gene matches: 28. The CDR3 contains 21 residues. The CDR3 DNA reads as TGTGCCAGCAGCCCAGTCCCCGACAGGGCCCCATTCATAGGCCGAAGTTCACCCCTCCACTTT. This codes for CASSPVPDRAPFIGRSSPLHF.

J is TRBJ2-1 and V is TRBV5-4, with D uncertain. The length of the CDR3 is 11 residues. Trimming took 0 bases from V and 7 from J, leaving 2 bases between them. Germline assignment: CDR1 SGHNT and CDR2 YYREEE (reference sequence). Here the CDR3 reads CASSLENEQFF. CDR3 DNA sequence: TGTGCCAGCAGCTTGGAGAATGAGCAGTTCTTC.

The chain has TRBV14 and TRBJ2-6; D uncertain. CDR1 is SGHDN and CDR2 is FVKESK in the germline V gene. The CDR3 consists of 17 residues. V was clipped by 6 bases and J by 0 bases, with 15 bases between them. CDR3 protein: CASRETGSSSGANVLTF. The CDR3 DNA sequence: TGTGCCAGCAGGGAGACCGGTTCTAGCTCTGGGGCCAACGTCCTGACTTTC. Drawing the rest from reference TRBV14 and TRBJ2-6, the complete variable domain is EAGVTQFPSHSVIEKGQTVTLRCDPISGHDNLYWYRRVMGKEIKFLLHFVKESKQDESGMPNNRFLAERTGGTYSTLKVQPAELEDSGVYFCASRETGSSSGANVLTFGAGSRLTVL.

This chain uses TRBV6-1 with TRBJ2-7; D is uncertain. Germline assignment: CDR1 MNHNS and CDR2 SASEGT. There are 12 residues in the CDR3. Deletions cut 2 bases from V and 3 bases from J, with 5 bases between. Here the CDR3 reads CASSEWGYEQYF. CDR3 bases: TGTGCCAGCAGTGAATGGGGCTACGAGCAGTACTTC.

This clone was recorded once. The chain has TRBV6-5 and TRBJ1-4; D gene uncertain. This CDR3 has 14 residues. Germline V gene lookup returns CDR1 MNHEY and CDR2 SVGAGI. With 5 bases removed from V and 8 bases from J, the gap between germline ends came to 15 bases. The CDR3 nucleotides are TGTGCCAGCAGTCCCAACCGTGCTTCCGAAAAACTGTTTTTT. Its protein product is CASSPNRASEKLFF.

Relative to its sample, this clone is large (0.1 to 1%). J is TRBJ1-5 and V is TRBV19, with no clear D. The germline V gene has CDR1 LNHDA and CDR2 SQIVND (reference sequence). Trimming stripped 8 bases from V and 3 bases from J, with 8 bases between. The CDR3 is 12 amino acids. The CDR3 coding sequence is TGTGCCAGTGGGTATAACAATCAGCCCCAGCATTTT. Translating it yields CASGYNNQPQHF.

The chain is built from TRBV18 and TRBJ2-6; maybe TRBD1 (5 bases). From germline, CDR1 is KGHSH and CDR2 LQKENI. Deletions cut 3 bases from V and 1 base from J, with 7 bases between. This CDR3 spans 15 amino acids. This chain's CDR3 is CASSPRQSGANVLTF. The CDR3 bases are TGTGCCAGCTCACCCCGACAGTCTGGGGCCAACGTCCTGACTTTC.

The CDR3 here is CASSVEGSTDTQYF. The CDR3 DNA sequence: TGTGCCAGCAGCGTAGAGGGTAGCACAGATACGCAGTATTTT. The gene calls are TRBV9 and TRBJ2-3, with D unclear. Deletions cut 0 bases from V and 0 bases from J, with 5 bases between. Germline V gene lookup returns CDR1 SGDLS and CDR2 YYNGEE. The CDR3 is 14 amino acids.